The present entry profiles one T cell receptor beta chain with its context. What it recognizes is unknown. The junction shows a germline mismatch at one end, possibly a read error. These data originate in a study of circulating CD8 cells and anti-PD-1 response in melanoma. Looking at the study overall: Every 2 weeks, patients got 3 mg/kg nivolumab intravenously. Non-responders showed stable or progressive disease; responders showed complete or partial response. General study points: Clonotype sharing was highest between DPOS and TIGIT subsets. Most experiments lacked replicates.

Sorting of live CD3+CD8+TCRalphabeta+ cells by PD-1 and/or TIGIT gave four subsets. Germline lookup yields CDR1 SGHTA and CDR2 FQGTGA. This CDR3 has 15 amino acids. Using around 15 ng of total RNA, TCR libraries were made with the QIAseq Immune Repertoire TCR panel. Using its own MiXCR run on the reads, TCRdb lists one record per CDR3 protein. This sample yields several hundred distinct CDR3 sequences, of which 8% are seen a single time; approximately 36% belongs to the top ten. The material was CD8+ T cells from PBMCs, obtained at baseline or after one month of anti-PD-1 therapy (not recorded which). The origin of this receptor is a human donor with melanoma. The rearrangement joins TRBV7-3 to TRBJ1-2; 7 bases map to TRBD1. The CDR3 sequence is CASSPSSGQSYGYAF. CDR3 in DNA: TGTGCCAGCAGCCCAAGCTCGGGACAGAGCTATGGCTACGCCTTC.